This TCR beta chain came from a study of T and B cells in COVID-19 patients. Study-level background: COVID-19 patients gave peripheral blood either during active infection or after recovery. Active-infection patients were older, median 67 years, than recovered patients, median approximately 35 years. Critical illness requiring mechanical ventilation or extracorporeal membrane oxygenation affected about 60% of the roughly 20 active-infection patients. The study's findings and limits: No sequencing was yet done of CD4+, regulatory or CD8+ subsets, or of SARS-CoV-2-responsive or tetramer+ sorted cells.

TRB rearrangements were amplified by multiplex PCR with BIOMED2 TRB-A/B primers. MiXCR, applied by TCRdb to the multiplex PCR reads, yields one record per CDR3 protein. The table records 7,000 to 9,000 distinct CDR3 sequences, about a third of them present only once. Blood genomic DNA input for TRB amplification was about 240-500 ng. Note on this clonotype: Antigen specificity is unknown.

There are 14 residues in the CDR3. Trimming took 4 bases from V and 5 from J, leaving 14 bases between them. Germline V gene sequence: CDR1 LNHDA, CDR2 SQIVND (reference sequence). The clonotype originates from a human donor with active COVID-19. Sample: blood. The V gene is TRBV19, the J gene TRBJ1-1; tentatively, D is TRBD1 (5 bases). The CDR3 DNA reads TGTGCCAGTAGTAGCCGAGCCGAGGGGACTGAAGCTTTCTTT. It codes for CASSSRAEGTEAFF.